This T cell receptor (beta chain) is drawn from a study of T-cell reconstitution after alpha-beta-depleted transplantation in children. Findings and caveats of the study: Some patients showed high day-60 TCRbeta diversity, which derived from surviving recipient T cells and thymic progenitors. Reportedly, roughly two months post-transplant, alpha-beta T cells arose from several hundred expanded graft clones. One year post-transplant, T-cell counts and diversity were largely derived from T cells produced anew.

Molecular barcoding with unique molecular identifiers was used for the TCRbeta library. TCRdb re-called the PCR reads through MiXCR, storing one row per CDR3 protein. The table has 550,000 to 600,000 distinct CDR3 sequences, more than 20% seen once; the top ten hold 11% to 15%. This clonotype occurred many times. What it binds is unknown. Germline V gene data show CDR1 as SGHDT and CDR2 as YYEEEE. This CDR3 comprises 14 residues. The V end was cut by 4 bases, the J end by 1 base, with 11 bases between. This clonotype was obtained from a boy in the first two years of life who had a stem cell transplant for acute myeloid leukemia, so the T cells may come from the graft donor. This chain connects TRBV5-6 to TRBJ1-1; D not resolved. The sample was PBMCs, mostly from graft donor cells, taken 360 days after TCRalphabeta/CD19-depleted stem cell transplant. The CDR3 DNA reads as TGTGCCAGCAGCCCGACGGTAAAGAACACTGAAGCTTTCTTT. Its protein product is CASSPTVKNTEAFF.